This T cell receptor (beta chain) was sequenced for a study of blood T cell repertoires in COVID-19. Turning to the study itself: The United States, Italy and Spain provided the acute and convalescent COVID-19 samples. The analysed material was cDNA or gDNA that came from T cells, B-cell-depleted T cells, or PBMCs.

The data were produced by immunoSEQ multiplex PCR, yet TCRdb's version contains in-frame clones alone and is incomplete. Of roughly 35,000 clones listed, approximately 86% were seen once; the top ten hold roughly 2.1%. The TCR was taken from a man aged 50 to 59 with active or convalescent COVID-19. The sequencing input was peripheral blood.

This CDR3 is CASSQAGQEQFF. The CDR3 DNA follows: TGTGCCAGCAGCCAGGCCGGACAGGAGCAGTTCTTC. The chain carries TRBV3-1 (or the pseudogene TRBV3-2) and TRBJ2-1, with D perhaps matching TRBD1 (6 bases). CDR3 length equals 12 residues. Between the trimmed V and J ends, which lost 3 bases and 10 bases, there was a span of 10 bases. Germline assignment: CDR1 LGHDT and CDR2 YNNKEL (reference sequence).